The present entry profiles one T cell receptor (beta chain) with its context. Its specificity is not known. The sample is drawn from a study of graft-versus-host responses after intestinal transplantation. The germline V and J ends were trimmed by 1 base and 9 bases, with 10 bases remaining between them. This CDR3 has 13 residues. Per germline, CDR1 SGHTA and CDR2 FQGNSA. The assay was immunoSEQ multiplex PCR, and TCRdb's table has in-frame clones only and misses some. The data show around 100,000 clones, roughly 87% seen once. The material sequenced was unstimulated CD4+ T cells sorted from spleen or lymph node cells, taken before transplant. This clonotype was obtained from a human donor who was the organ donor for an intestinal transplant. The rearrangement links TRBV7-2 to TRBJ2-1; D is unclear. CDR3 sequence reads: CASSLDPTIEQFF. The CDR3 DNA is TGTGCCAGCAGCTTAGACCCCACCATTGAGCAGTTCTTC.